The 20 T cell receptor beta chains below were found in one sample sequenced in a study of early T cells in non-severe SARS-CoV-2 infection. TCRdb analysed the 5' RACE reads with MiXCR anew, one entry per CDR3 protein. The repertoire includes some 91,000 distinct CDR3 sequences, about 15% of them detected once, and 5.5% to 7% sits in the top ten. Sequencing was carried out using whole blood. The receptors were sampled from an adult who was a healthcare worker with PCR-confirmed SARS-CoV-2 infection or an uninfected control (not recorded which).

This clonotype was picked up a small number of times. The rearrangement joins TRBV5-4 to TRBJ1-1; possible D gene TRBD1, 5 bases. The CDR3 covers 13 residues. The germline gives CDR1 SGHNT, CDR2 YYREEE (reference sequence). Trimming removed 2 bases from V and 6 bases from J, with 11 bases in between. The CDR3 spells CASSLQKGAEAFF. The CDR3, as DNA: TGTGCCAGCAGCTTACAGAAAGGGGCTGAAGCTTTCTTT.

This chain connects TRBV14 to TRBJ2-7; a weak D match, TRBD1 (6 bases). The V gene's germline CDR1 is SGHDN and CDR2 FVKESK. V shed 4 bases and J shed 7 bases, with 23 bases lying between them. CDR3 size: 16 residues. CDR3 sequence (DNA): TGTGCCAGCAGCCCAGGGGCCGACTGGGATCACATAGAGCAGTACTTC. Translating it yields CASSPGADWDHIEQYF.

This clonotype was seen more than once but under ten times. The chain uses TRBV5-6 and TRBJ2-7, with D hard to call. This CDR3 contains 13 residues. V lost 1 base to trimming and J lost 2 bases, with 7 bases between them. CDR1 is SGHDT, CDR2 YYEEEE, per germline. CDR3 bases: TGTGCCAGCAGCTTGCTGTCGCCCTACGAGCAGTACTTC. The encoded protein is CASSLLSPYEQYF. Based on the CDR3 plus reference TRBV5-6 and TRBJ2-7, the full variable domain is DAGVTQSPTHLIKTRGQQVTLRCSPKSGHDTVSWYQQALGQGPQFIFQYYEEEERQRGNFPDRFSGHQFPNYSSELNVNALLLGDSALYLCASSLLSPYEQYFGPGTRLTVT.

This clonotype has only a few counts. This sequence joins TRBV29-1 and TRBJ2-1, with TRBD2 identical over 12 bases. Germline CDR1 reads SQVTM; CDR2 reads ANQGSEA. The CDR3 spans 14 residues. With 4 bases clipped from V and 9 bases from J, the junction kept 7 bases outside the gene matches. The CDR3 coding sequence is TGCAGCGTTGGGGGAGGACTAGCGGGACTTGAGCAGTTCTTC. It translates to CSVGGGLAGLEQFF.

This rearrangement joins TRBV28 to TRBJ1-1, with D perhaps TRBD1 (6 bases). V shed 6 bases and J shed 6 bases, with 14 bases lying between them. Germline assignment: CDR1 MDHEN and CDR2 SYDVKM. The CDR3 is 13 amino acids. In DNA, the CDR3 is TGTGCCAGCAGCCTGGGACATTATGCTGAAGCTTTCTTT. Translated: CASSLGHYAEAFF.

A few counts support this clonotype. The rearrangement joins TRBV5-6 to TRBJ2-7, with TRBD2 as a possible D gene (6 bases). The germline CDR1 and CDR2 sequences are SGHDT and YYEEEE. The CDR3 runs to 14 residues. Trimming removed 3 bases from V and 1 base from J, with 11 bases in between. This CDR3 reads CASSSASDSYEQYF. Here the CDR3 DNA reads TGTGCCAGCAGCTCGGCTAGCGATTCCTACGAGCAGTACTTC.

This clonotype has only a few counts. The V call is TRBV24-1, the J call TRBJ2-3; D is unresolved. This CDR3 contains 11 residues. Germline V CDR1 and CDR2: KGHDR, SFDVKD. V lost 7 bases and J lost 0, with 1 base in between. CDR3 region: CATRSTDTQYF. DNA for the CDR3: TGTGCCACCAGAAGCACAGATACGCAGTATTTT.

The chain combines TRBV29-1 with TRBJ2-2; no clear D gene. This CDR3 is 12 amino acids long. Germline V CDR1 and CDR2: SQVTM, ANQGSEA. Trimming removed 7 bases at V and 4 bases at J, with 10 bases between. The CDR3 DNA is TGCAGCGCCGCCAGTGCCACCGGGGAGCTGTTTTTT. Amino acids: CSAASATGELFF.

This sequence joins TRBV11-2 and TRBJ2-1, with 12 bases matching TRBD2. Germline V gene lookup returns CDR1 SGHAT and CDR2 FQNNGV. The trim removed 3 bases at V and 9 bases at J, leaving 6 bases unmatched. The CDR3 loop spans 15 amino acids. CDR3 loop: CASSFPLAGGVEQFF. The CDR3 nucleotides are TGTGCCAGCAGCTTTCCCCTAGCGGGAGGGGTTGAGCAGTTCTTC.

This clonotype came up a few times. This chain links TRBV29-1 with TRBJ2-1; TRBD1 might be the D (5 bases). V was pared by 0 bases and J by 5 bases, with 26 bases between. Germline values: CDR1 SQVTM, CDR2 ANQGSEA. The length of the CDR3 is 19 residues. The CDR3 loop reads CSVEDILVAGMLRDNEQFF. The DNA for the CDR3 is TGCAGCGTTGAAGATATCTTAGTGGCAGGGATGCTAAGGGACAATGAGCAGTTCTTC.

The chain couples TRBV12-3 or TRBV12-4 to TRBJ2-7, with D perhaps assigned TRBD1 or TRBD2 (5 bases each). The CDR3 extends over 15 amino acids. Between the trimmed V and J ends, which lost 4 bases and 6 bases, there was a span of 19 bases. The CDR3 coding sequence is TGTGCCAGCAGTTACTTGGGTGCGGGTACAGGCGAGCAGTACTTC. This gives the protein CASSYLGAGTGEQYF.

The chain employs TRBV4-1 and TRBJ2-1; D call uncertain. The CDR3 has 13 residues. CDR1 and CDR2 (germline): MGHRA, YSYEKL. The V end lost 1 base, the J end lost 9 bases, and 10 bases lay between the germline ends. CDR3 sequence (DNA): TGCGCCAGCAGCCAAGTTTGGCTGCGTGAGCAGTTCTTC. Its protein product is CASSQVWLREQFF.

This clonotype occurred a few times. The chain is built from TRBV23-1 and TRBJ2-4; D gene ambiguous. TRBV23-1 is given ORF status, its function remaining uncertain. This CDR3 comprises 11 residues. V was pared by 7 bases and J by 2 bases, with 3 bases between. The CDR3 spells CASTPKNIQYF. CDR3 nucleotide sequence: TGCGCCAGCACGCCCAAAAACATTCAGTACTTC.

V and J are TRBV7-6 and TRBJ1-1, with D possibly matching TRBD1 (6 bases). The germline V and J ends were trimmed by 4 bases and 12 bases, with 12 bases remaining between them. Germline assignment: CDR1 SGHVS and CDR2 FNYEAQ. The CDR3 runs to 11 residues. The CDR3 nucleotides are TGTGCCAGCAGCTCAGGGGACCGGACTTTCTTT. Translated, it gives CASSSGDRTFF. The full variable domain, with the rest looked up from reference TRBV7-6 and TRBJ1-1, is GAGVSQSPRYKVTKRGQDVALRCDPISGHVSLYWYRQALGQGPEFLTYFNYEAQQDKSGLPNDRFSAERPEGSISTLTIQRTEQRDSAMYRCASSSGDRTFFGQGTRLTVV.

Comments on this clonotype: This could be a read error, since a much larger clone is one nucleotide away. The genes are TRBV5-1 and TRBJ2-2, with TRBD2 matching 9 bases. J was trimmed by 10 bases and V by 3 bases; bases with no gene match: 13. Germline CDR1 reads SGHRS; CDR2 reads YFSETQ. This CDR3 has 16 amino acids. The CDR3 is CASSSIHPGLAEELFF. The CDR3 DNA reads TGCGCCAGCAGCTCTATCCACCCGGGACTAGCAGAGGAGCTGTTTTTT.

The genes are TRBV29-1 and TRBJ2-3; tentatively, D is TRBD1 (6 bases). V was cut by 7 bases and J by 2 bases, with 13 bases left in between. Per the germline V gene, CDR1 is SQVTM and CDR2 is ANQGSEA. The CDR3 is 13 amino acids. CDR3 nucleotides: TGCAGCGCCCTGGACAGCGACACAGATACGCAGTATTTT. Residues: CSALDSDTDTQYF.

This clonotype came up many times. CDR3 sequence reads: CSARGRSYEQYF. CDR3 nucleotide sequence: TGCAGTGCTAGAGGACGCTCCTACGAGCAGTACTTC. The chain couples TRBV20-1 to TRBJ2-7, with no clear D. The germline V and J ends were trimmed by 1 base and 0 bases, with 4 bases remaining between them. This CDR3 contains 12 residues. Per the germline V gene, CDR1 is DFQATT and CDR2 is SNEGSKA (reference sequence).

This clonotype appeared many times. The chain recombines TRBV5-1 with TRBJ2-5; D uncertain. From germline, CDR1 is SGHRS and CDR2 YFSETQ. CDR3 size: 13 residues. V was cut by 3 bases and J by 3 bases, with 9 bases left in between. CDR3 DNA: TGCGCCAGCAGCTCGCTCGAAAAAGAGACCCAGTACTTC. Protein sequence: CASSSLEKETQYF.

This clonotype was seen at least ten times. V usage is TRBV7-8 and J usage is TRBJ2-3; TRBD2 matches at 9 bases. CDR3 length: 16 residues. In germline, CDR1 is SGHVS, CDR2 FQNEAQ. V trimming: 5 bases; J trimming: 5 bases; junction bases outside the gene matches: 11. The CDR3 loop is CASSPGVAGGVDTQYF. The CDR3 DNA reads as TGTGCCAGCAGCCCGGGGGTGGCGGGAGGGGTAGATACGCAGTATTTT.

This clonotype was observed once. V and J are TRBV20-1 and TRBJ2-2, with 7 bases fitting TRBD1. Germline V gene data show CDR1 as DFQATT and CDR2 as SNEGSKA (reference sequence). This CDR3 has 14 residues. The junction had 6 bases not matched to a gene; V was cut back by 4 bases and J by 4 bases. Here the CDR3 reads CSATERGPTGELFF. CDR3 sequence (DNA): TGCAGTGCTACGGAAAGGGGGCCCACCGGGGAGCTGTTTTTT.